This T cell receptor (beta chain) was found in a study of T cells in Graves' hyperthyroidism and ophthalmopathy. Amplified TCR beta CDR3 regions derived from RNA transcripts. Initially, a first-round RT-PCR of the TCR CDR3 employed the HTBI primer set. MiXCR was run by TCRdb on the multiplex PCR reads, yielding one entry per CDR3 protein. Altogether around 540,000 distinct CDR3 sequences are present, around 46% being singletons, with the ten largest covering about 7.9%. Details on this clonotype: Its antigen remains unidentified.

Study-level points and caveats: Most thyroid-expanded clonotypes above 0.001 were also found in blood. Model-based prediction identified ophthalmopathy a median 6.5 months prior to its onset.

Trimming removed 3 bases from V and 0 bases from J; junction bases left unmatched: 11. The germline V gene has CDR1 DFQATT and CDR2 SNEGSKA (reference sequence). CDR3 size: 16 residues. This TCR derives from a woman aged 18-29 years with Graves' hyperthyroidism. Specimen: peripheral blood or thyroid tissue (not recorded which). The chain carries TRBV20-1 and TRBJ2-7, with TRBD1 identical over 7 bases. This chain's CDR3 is CSARGPTGASSYEQYF. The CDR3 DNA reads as TGCAGTGCTAGGGGACCTACAGGGGCCAGCTCCTACGAGCAGTACTTC.